This TCR beta chain was sequenced for a study of CD8 T cells in ankylosing spondylitis (dated by TCRdb to 2016 to 2017). Regarding the research as a whole: The study profiled T cell receptor beta repertoires in healthy donors and ankylosing spondylitis patients to find disease-linked TCR variants. The full study cohort comprised around 23 ankylosing spondylitis patients and roughly 100 healthy donors. Peripheral blood samples were taken, and synovial fluid was additionally collected from ankylosing spondylitis patients. Beyond this particular receptor, the publication reports: Some TCR beta motif variants had previously been reported in synovial fluid and blood of reactive arthritis patients, which suggested common disease-initiation mechanisms. In peripheral blood, the disease-linked clones were found at relatively low frequencies and had a CD8+ phenotype. According to the report, matched synovial fluid samples from ankylosing spondylitis patients were significantly enriched for the disease-linked clones. Blood from ankylosing spondylitis patients appeared to be characterized by a TCR beta motif made up of under ten highly homologous amino acid variants.

As for this clonotype: It has no known antigen specificity. This may come from a read error, since a much larger clone is one base off.

The reads were generated on an Illumina HiSeq 2500. Quantitative 5'-RACE with molecular barcodes was the method used to prepare the TCR beta libraries. Per the original workflow: A new computational method, built on a probabilistic model of VDJ rearrangement, was used to identify disease-linked TCR variants. The public reads were reprocessed in TCRdb via fastp at Q25 and MiXCR, keeping in-frame beta chains. For every CDR3 protein sequence, its rows merge into one entry that carries the most common genes and DNA. TCRdb, rather than the study authors, made the V and J calls. The sample yields tens of thousands of distinct CDR3 sequences; 4.5% to 6% were counted once. In total, the top ten clones hold 9.5% to 15% of the sample. At the junction V is shortened by 5 bases and J by 0 bases; bases outside the gene matches: 9. From the cysteine through the phenylalanine, the CDR3 covers 19 amino acids. The CDR3 DNA has 57 bases and is translated from base 1. CDR1 is given as ENHRY and CDR2 as SYGVKD, both from the germline V gene.

The sample consisted of blood, either unsorted or a sorted T cell fraction (not recorded which). The V and J segments used are TRBV10-3 and TRBJ2-1; 14 bases in the middle match TRBD2. The TCR was taken from a male donor with ankylosing spondylitis or in good health (not recorded which). The CDR3 region reads CAISPGLAGGPSSYNEQFF. The DNA sequence reads TGTGCCATCAGTCCAGGACTAGCGGGAGGTCCCAGCTCCTACAATGAGCAGTTCTTC.